The clone carrying this TCR beta chain was recorded many times. A library prepared for alpha chains yielded this beta chain as an off-target read; its size is of little meaning. Each TCR cDNA molecule bore a unique molecular identifier. TCRdb re-called the 5' RACE reads through MiXCR, storing one row per CDR3 protein. The sample has approximately 9,700 distinct CDR3 sequences; nearly 4% are singletons. This specimen comes from a study of spatial heterogeneity in lung cancer. About the research overall: The study drew some blood samples at disease recurrence, and first recurrence occurred after a median of 350 days. Detection of beta-chain sequences consistently exceeded that of alpha-chain sequences.

Germline V gene lookup returns CDR1 KGHDR and CDR2 SFDVKD. Trimming removed 0 bases at V and 4 bases at J, with 9 bases between. The CDR3 extends over 15 amino acids. The sample's time point: blood taken at disease recurrence. Whole RNA obtained from tumor, nontumor lung or frozen PBMC underwent sequencing without sorting. The sequence was obtained from a female donor with early-stage non-small cell lung cancer. This chain connects TRBV24-1 to TRBJ2-1; unclear D gene. The sequencing here drew on PBMCs, taken at recurrence. CDR3 in DNA: TGTGCCACCAGTGATTTGCAATTTCAGTACAATGAGCAGTTCTTC. Translation: CATSDLQFQYNEQFF.